This T cell receptor beta chain was sequenced for a study of shared clonotypes between healthy human individuals. This CDR3 has 13 residues. Germline trimming cut 6 bases from V and 4 bases from J; bases unmatched to any gene: 2. CDR1 LNHDA and CDR2 SQIVND come from the germline V gene (reference sequence). Clones were read by immunoSEQ multiplex PCR, and TCRdb kept only the in-frame ones, dropping some. The table lists about 2.3 million clones, about 90% of them singletons, with around 0.38% in the top ten. With regard to this clone: Other DNA sequences in the same sample also yield this CDR3.

Input material: naive CD4+ T cells from PBMCs. Described subset: CD45RA+ positively selected. The TCR was taken from a man aged 18 to 29 in good health. Some clones in this sample may be carry-over from other donors' samples. The chain links TRBV19 to TRBJ1-2; TRBD1 agrees at 10 bases. In nucleotides, the CDR3 is TGTGCCAGTAGGGGACAGGGGAGCTATGGCTACACCTTC. Amino acid sequence: CASRGQGSYGYTF.